The 23 T cell receptor beta chains reported below all come from one sample, sequenced in a study of beta chain features in type 1 diabetes. Study-wide points: People with Type 1 diabetes carried modestly yet significantly shorter TCRB CDR3s in all four CD4+ subsets.

Their antigens are not known. Expressed TCRB transcripts were sequenced because the isolated RNA had all been reverse transcribed beforehand. Some clones are missing from TCRdb's copy, which holds only in-frame ones; the method was immunoSEQ multiplex PCR. This sample has under 300,000 clones, with roughly 20% found just once. Sequenced: naive CD4+ T cells from blood. Receptor source: a woman between 40 and 50 years old with type 1 diabetes.

This clone was seen a few times. V and J are TRBV28 and TRBJ1-2; D uncertain. This CDR3 region has 12 residues. Trimming took off 6 bases at V and 5 bases at J, with 10 bases between the two ends. Germline loops: CDR1 MDHEN, CDR2 SYDVKM. CDR3 nucleotide sequence: TGTGCCAGCAGGGCGATACTATATGGCTACACCTTC. Translation gives CASRAILYGYTF.

A remark on this clone: Other nucleotide sequences in the sample specify the same CDR3. The chain has TRBV20-1 and TRBJ2-1; D unresolved. The CDR3 covers 10 residues. Germline loops: CDR1 DFQATT, CDR2 SNEGSKA (reference sequence). The V end was cut by 5 bases, the J end by 4 bases, with 3 bases between. The CDR3 loop reads CSAYYNEQFF. The DNA of the CDR3 is TGCAGTGCTTATTACAATGAGCAGTTCTTC.

Only a few counts were recorded for this clone. Other DNA variants within this sample encode the same CDR3. The V gene is TRBV10-3, the J gene TRBJ2-7, with D unresolved. The CDR3 sequence is 13 residues long. Trimming pared 0 bases from V and 3 bases from J, leaving 6 bases between. Germline V gene sequence: CDR1 ENHRY, CDR2 SYGVKD. The CDR3 DNA follows: TGTGCCATCAGTGAGTCTAACAGCTACGAGCAGTACTTC. Translating it yields CAISESNSYEQYF.

The V gene is TRBV7-2, the J gene TRBJ2-5; weak D call: TRBD2 (6 bases). V lost 4 bases and J 3 bases, leaving 9 bases between the germline ends. The germline gives CDR1 SGHTA, CDR2 FQGNSA. This CDR3 region has 13 residues. CDR3 loop: CASSWGVEETQYF. CDR3 sequence (DNA): TGTGCCAGCAGCTGGGGGGTCGAAGAGACCCAGTACTTC.

This clone occurred a few times. V usage is TRBV5-4 and J usage is TRBJ2-7; D may be TRBD2 (5 bases). The CDR3 has 13 residues. V was clipped by 9 bases and J by 4 bases, with 17 bases between them. Germline V gives CDR1 SGHNT, CDR2 YYREEE (reference sequence). CDR3 amino acids: CATKSRGPYEQYF. Written as DNA, the CDR3 is TGTGCCACCAAGAGTCGGGGTCCTTACGAGCAGTACTTC.

The gene calls are TRBV5-6 and TRBJ1-2; the D is unclear. The CDR3 loop spans 14 amino acids. From germline, CDR1 is SGHDT and CDR2 YYEEEE. Trimming removed 1 base at V and 2 bases at J, with 9 bases between. This CDR3 reads CASSLKVGNYGYTF. For the CDR3, the DNA is TGTGCCAGCAGCTTGAAGGTGGGCAACTATGGCTACACCTTC.

V and J are TRBV9 and TRBJ2-5, with 7 bases lining up with TRBD2. CDR3 length: 16 residues. The germline V gene encodes CDR1 SGDLS and CDR2 YYNGEE. V trimming: 0 bases; J trimming: 2 bases; junction bases outside the gene matches: 7. The CDR3 DNA follows: TGTGCCAGCAGCGTAGATTTGGGGACTATACAAGAGACCCAGTACTTC. The encoded protein is CASSVDLGTIQETQYF.

This clone has just a few counts. The genes are TRBV5-1 and TRBJ1-5, with 10 bases identical to TRBD1. V was clipped by 4 bases and J by 2 bases; unmatched bases: 3. The CDR3 has 15 residues. From germline, CDR1 is SGHRS and CDR2 YFSETQ. The CDR3, as DNA: TGCGCCAGCAGCATTGGGACAGGGGGCAATCAGCCCCAGCATTTT. Translated: CASSIGTGGNQPQHF.

This clone was observed a handful of times. This chain links TRBV9 with TRBJ2-2; 9 bases are shared with TRBD1. Germline loops: CDR1 SGDLS, CDR2 YYNGEE. Trimming at V came to 5 bases and at J to 2 bases, leaving 4 bases not matched to a gene. CDR3 length equals 15 residues. CDR3 sequence: CASSGTGLNTGELFF. In DNA, the CDR3 is TGTGCCAGCAGTGGGACAGGGCTTAACACCGGGGAGCTGTTTTTT.

CDR3 in amino acids: CASSFAGGGYTF. CDR3 DNA sequence: TGTGCCAGCAGCTTTGCGGGCGGCGGCTACACCTTC. The rearrangement links TRBV11-2 to TRBJ1-2; D gene uncertain. The ends were cut back, 3 bases at V and 8 bases at J, with 10 bases in the middle. CDR3 size: 12 residues. Germline V gives CDR1 SGHAT, CDR2 FQNNGV.

The V and J genes are TRBV4-1 and TRBJ1-6; 8 bases match TRBD1. The V and J ends lost 4 bases and 7 bases, in that order; junction bases with no gene match: 6. The CDR3 has 15 amino acids. The V gene's germline CDR1 is MGHRA and CDR2 YSYEKL. The chain's CDR3 is CASSLEQGVNSPLHF. In DNA, the CDR3 is TGCGCCAGCAGCCTCGAACAGGGGGTAAATTCACCCCTCCACTTT.

The chain uses TRBV9 and TRBJ2-5; TRBD2 aligns across 11 bases. Germline-derived CDR1 and CDR2 are SGDLS and YYNGEE. The CDR3 runs to 15 residues. V was pared by 2 bases and J by 2 bases, with 2 bases of the junction left unmatched. The CDR3 protein is CASSVPSGGQETQYF. CDR3 bases: TGTGCCAGCAGCGTTCCTAGCGGGGGGCAAGAGACCCAGTACTTC.

This clone showed up just a few times. V gene TRBV4-1 combines with J gene TRBJ2-4; possibly TRBD2 for D (6 bases). CDR3 length: 18 amino acids. Germline V CDR1 and CDR2: MGHRA, YSYEKL. Trimming removed 0 bases at V and 4 bases at J, with 19 bases between. CDR3 DNA sequence: TGCGCCAGCAGCCAAGACGATCGGCCCCGGGCGGGGAAAAACATTCAGTACTTC. It specifies CASSQDDRPRAGKNIQYF.

J is TRBJ2-7 and V is TRBV5-1; possibly TRBD1 for D (6 bases). Germline V CDR1 and CDR2: SGHRS, YFSETQ. The CDR3 is made up of 13 amino acids. V lost 4 bases and J 0 bases, leaving 8 bases between the germline ends. The CDR3 region is CASSQDSSYEQYF. DNA of the CDR3: TGCGCCAGCAGCCAGGACAGCTCCTACGAGCAGTACTTC.

This clone has a handful of counts. The chain uses TRBV4-2 and TRBJ1-2; D is possibly TRBD1 (5 bases). This CDR3 comprises 16 residues. Germline V lookup: CDR1 LGHNA, CDR2 YNFKEQ. V dropped 0 bases and J dropped 4 bases, with 15 bases sitting between them. The CDR3 DNA follows: TGTGCCAGCAGCCAAGATTTGGAGGGGAGTGGCTATGGCTACACCTTC. Its protein product is CASSQDLEGSGYGYTF.

In this sample, this clone turned up a few times. The J gene is TRBJ2-7, the V gene TRBV29-1; TRBD1 might be the D (6 bases). Germline loops: CDR1 SQVTM, CDR2 ANQGSEA. This CDR3 is built from 15 residues. Trimming stripped 3 bases from V and 0 bases from J, with 15 bases between. The CDR3: CSVDGWTADSYEQYF. The CDR3 coding sequence is TGCAGCGTTGATGGGTGGACAGCCGACTCCTACGAGCAGTACTTC.

The rearrangement uses TRBV30 and TRBJ1-1, with unresolved D. Per germline, CDR1 GTSNPN and CDR2 SVGIG (reference sequence). V was pared by 2 bases and J by 1 base, with 5 bases between. The CDR3 contains 12 residues. The CDR3 region has the DNA TGTGCCTGGAGTCAGGAGAACACTGAAGCTTTCTTT. It translates to CAWSQENTEAFF.

This clone has a handful of counts. This sequence joins TRBV4-1 and TRBJ2-5; 11 bases map to TRBD1. With V trimmed by 6 bases and J by 5 bases, 5 bases remained unmatched. CDR3 length equals 14 residues. Germline V gives CDR1 MGHRA, CDR2 YSYEKL. CDR3 protein: CASSRTGGPETQYF. In nucleotides, the CDR3 is TGCGCCAGCAGTCGGACAGGGGGCCCTGAGACCCAGTACTTC.

The chain employs TRBV28 and TRBJ2-6; 8 bases map to TRBD1. This CDR3 region has 17 residues. Trimming took 7 bases from V and 1 from J; bases not matched to a gene: 9. The germline gives CDR1 MDHEN, CDR2 SYDVKM. DNA for the CDR3: TGTGCCAGCACTCCAGGACAGGGCCAGTCTGGGGCCAACGTCCTGACTTTC. Protein sequence: CASTPGQGQSGANVLTF.

The chain links TRBV5-4 to TRBJ2-5; 8 positions agree with TRBD1. The V gene end was trimmed by 4 bases and the J gene end by 1 base; junction bases not matched to a gene: 3. Germline values: CDR1 SGHNT, CDR2 YYREEE (reference sequence). The CDR3 runs 14 residues. CDR3 in DNA: TGTGCCAGCAGCCCACAGGGGGTCCAAGAGACCCAGTACTTC. This gives the protein CASSPQGVQETQYF. Drawing the rest from reference TRBV5-4 and TRBJ2-5, the complete variable domain is ETGVTQSPTHLIKTRGQQVTLRCSSQSGHNTVSWYQQALGQGPQFIFQYYREEENGRGNFPPRFSGLQFPNYSSELNVNALELDDSALYLCASSPQGVQETQYFGPGTRLLVL.

As concerns this clone: The junction does not match germline at one end; this may be a read error. The V gene is TRBV30, the J gene TRBJ2-1; 10 bases match TRBD2. Looked up from germline, CDR1 is GTSNPN and CDR2 is SVGIG (reference sequence). The CDR3 sequence is 15 residues long. The CDR3, as DNA: TGTGCCTGGAGTGTAGGGCTAGCGGGAGATCCGAAGGAGGTCTTC. Amino acid sequence: CAWSVGLAGDPKEVF.

The rearrangement joins TRBV25-1 to TRBJ2-2, with TRBD1 identical over 8 bases. The CDR3 sequence is 13 residues long. Germline V gene sequence: CDR1 MGHDK, CDR2 SYGVNS. The ends lost 7 bases at V and 5 bases at J; junction bases unmatched: 3. CDR3 DNA sequence: TGTGCCAGCACCACAGGGGGAACCGGGGAGCTGTTTTTT. Protein sequence: CASTTGGTGELFF.

The gene calls are TRBV7-3 and TRBJ2-3, with D unresolved. The V gene's germline CDR1 is SGHTA and CDR2 FQGTGA. The V gene lost 1 base and the J gene lost 2 bases, with 10 bases spanning the gap. The CDR3 extends over 15 amino acids. CDR3 in amino acids: CASSLNSLPTDTQYF. The CDR3 DNA is TGTGCCAGCAGCTTAAACAGCCTCCCCACAGATACGCAGTATTTT.